This TCR beta chain is from a study of OX40 agonist ivuxolimab in advanced cancers. Looked up from germline, CDR1 is SGHTA and CDR2 is FQGTGA. V lost 5 bases to trimming and J lost 6 bases; unmatched junction nucleotides: 11. This CDR3 is 16 amino acids long. Sequenced by immunoSEQ multiplex PCR; TCRdb stores in-frame clones only, minus some. The sample contains 60,000 to 65,000 clones, roughly 87% of which appear only once. Material: CD4+ or CD8+ T cells sorted from blood, obtained in a trial of the OX40 agonist ivuxolimab. This chain joins TRBV7-3 and TRBJ2-2, with 8 bases matching TRBD2. The clonotype originates from an adult with an advanced solid tumor such as melanoma, head and neck, liver or kidney cancer. The CDR3 coding sequence is TGTGCCAGCAGCCCTGGGACTAGTACTGGTCCCGGGGAGCTGTTTTTT. As protein: CASSPGTSTGPGELFF.